This T cell receptor (beta chain) appears in the sequencing data of a study of cytomegalovirus exposure and HLA in healthy donors. Trimming left V 2 bases short and J 4 bases short, with 17 bases between. The CDR3 length is 15 residues. Germline CDR1 is GTSNPN and CDR2 is SVGIG (reference sequence). Study observations and caveats: A later analysis, which compared TCR beta chains of equal frequency, found the HLA-associated ones more clonally expanded. According to the study, around 160 TCR beta chains were cytomegalovirus-associated.

For this clone: What it binds is unknown.

The PCR ran on 60 Vbeta and 13 Jbeta primers. TCRdb's table, derived via immunoSEQ multiplex PCR, lists solely in-frame clones and lacks some. The sample lists around 130,000 clones, 60% to 85% occurring once. Sequencing was carried out using PBMCs. The V and J genes are TRBV30 and TRBJ1-2; D unclear. The clonotype was recovered from a woman aged 40-49 years in good health and CMV-seropositive. DNA of the CDR3: TGTGCCTGGAGTCCCAAGATAGCGAGTGGCTATGGCTACACCTTC. This translates into CAWSPKIASGYGYTF.